This T cell receptor (beta chain) originates from a study of cytomegalovirus exposure and HLA in healthy donors. General observations from the study: A missense DCLRE1C variant was associated with V- and J-gene trimming of TCR beta chains in a later analysis, and an independent cohort replicated the association. A later analysis reportedly found that, within productive TCRs, an Asian-associated ancestry cluster had fewer N-insertions than the mean observed across the approximately 660 donors. Previously analyzed data showed that most TCR beta V segments were productive at a frequency of about 87% or about 30%.

Remarks on this clone: The antigen remains unidentified.

The CDR3 totals 19 residues. Germline loops: CDR1 SGDLS, CDR2 YYNGEE. The V gene end was trimmed by 4 bases and the J gene end by 9 bases; junction bases not matched to a gene: 25. Primers for the PCR totalled 60 Vbeta and 13 Jbeta. Only in-frame clones appear in the TCRdb table, and some are missing; sequencing was by immunoSEQ multiplex PCR. The sample has approximately 55,000 clones, 81% seen once. Donors in the study were healthy people who gave bone marrow. V is TRBV9 and J is TRBJ2-1; 7 bases fit TRBD2. Sequenced sample: PBMCs. The sequence was obtained from a boy aged 10-17 years in good health and CMV-seropositive. CDR3 sequence: CASSRISRSGAGLNSEQFF. The DNA for the CDR3 is TGTGCCAGCAGCCGAATAAGTAGGAGCGGGGCTGGCCTAAATAGTGAGCAGTTCTTC.